The present TCR beta chain was sequenced within a study of blood T cell repertoires in COVID-19. This clone was detected only once. Assay: immunoSEQ multiplex PCR; the TCRdb copy retains only in-frame clones and omits some. The sample lists about 480,000 clones; about 88% were seen once. V gave up 4 bases and J gave up 7 bases; unmatched junction bases: 7. Per germline, CDR1 ENHRY and CDR2 SYGVKD. CDR3 length equals 14 residues. Sequencing was done on a sample of PBMCs or T cells enriched from blood (not recorded which). V usage is TRBV10-3 and J usage is TRBJ1-2, with 9 bases identical to TRBD1. The clonotype comes from a woman in her sixties who had recovered from COVID-19. The CDR3 loop is CAISGTGVLAGYTF. CDR3 nucleotides: TGTGCCATCAGTGGGACAGGGGTCTTAGCTGGCTACACCTTC.